This T cell receptor (beta chain) stems from a study of graft-versus-host responses after intestinal transplantation. Overall study context: After anti-thymocyte globulin induction, recipients took tacrolimus and steroids for roughly three years.

Plating of around 200,000 CFSE-labeled responder cells was done together with around 200,000 irradiated, violet-dye-labeled stimulator cells. Upon completion of the reaction, proliferating CFSE-low responders, both CD3+CD4+ and CD3+CD8+, were sorted. Produced via immunoSEQ multiplex PCR; TCRdb's table is partial and in-frame only. This table has 23,000 or so clones, about a third appearing once. Study results and caveats: There were GvH clones found in recipient marrow, and some of them appeared first in ileum or blood.

By share, this clone counts as medium-sized. The receptor was isolated from a human patient who received an intestinal transplant. This sample comprised alloreactive CD8+ T cells from a mixed lymphocyte reaction culture, obtained before intestinal transplant. Regarding subset: CFSE-low proliferating T cells sorted from roughly 6-day pre-transplant mixed lymphocyte reaction (GvH or HvG direction).

CDR3 nucleotides: TGTGCCAGCAGCCCCCGAGGTCTGAGGCGTAGGGGCTACACCTTC. Protein: CASSPRGLRRRGYTF. The rearrangement links TRBV7-9 to TRBJ1-2; D gene unclear. The V gene's germline CDR1 is SEHNR and CDR2 FQNEAQ (reference sequence). CDR3 length: 15 amino acids. The V end was cut by 5 bases, the J end by 8 bases, with 21 bases between.